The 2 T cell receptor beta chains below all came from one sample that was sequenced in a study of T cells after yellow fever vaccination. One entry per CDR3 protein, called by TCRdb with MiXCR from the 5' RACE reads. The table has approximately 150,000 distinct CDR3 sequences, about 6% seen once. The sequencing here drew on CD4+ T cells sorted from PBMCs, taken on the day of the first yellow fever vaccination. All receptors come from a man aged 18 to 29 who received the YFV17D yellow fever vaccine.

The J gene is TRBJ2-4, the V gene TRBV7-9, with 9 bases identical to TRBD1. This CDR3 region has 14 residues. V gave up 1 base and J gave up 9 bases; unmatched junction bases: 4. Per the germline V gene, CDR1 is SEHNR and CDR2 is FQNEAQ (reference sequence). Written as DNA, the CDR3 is TGTGCCAGCAGCTTAGGAGGACAGGGGAGCATTCAGTACTTC. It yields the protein CASSLGGQGSIQYF.

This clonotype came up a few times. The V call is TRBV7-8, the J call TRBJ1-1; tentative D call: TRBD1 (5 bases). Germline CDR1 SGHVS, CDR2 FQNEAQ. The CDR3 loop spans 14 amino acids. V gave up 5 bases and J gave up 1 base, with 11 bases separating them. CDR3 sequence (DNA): TGTGCCAGCAGCAAACAGGAGACGAACACTGAAGCTTTCTTT. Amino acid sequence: CASSKQETNTEAFF.